This T cell receptor beta chain originates from a study of blood T cell repertoires in COVID-19. The CDR3 contains 19 residues. Germline values: CDR1 KGHSH, CDR2 LQKENI. The junction had 16 bases not matched to a gene; V was cut back by 3 bases and J by 7 bases. The cohort comprised adults aged about 18 to 89 years residing in approximately 25 US areas. Methods used by the authors: Reference gene primer amplification gave estimated nucleated cell counts. This table comes from immunoSEQ multiplex PCR, and its TCRdb copy is limited to in-frame clones, with some not included. The DNA was the basis for D and trimming; V, J and clone size are from that table. The table shows 200,000 to 250,000 clones, with 88% occurring only once.

Sequencing was done on a sample of PBMCs or T cells enriched from blood (not recorded which). The chain couples TRBV18 to TRBJ2-3; 13 nucleotides match TRBD2. The sequence came from a woman aged 50 to 60 with acute COVID-19. The CDR3 reads CASSPTGLAGEVAQYTQYF. The CDR3 bases are TGTGCCAGCTCACCTACTGGACTAGCGGGAGAGGTCGCTCAATATACGCAGTATTTT.